These T cell receptor beta chains were read from a single sample in a study of human T cells and chemical hapten exposure. TCRdb passed the RACE reads through MiXCR, listing each CDR3 protein once. Among approximately 43,000 distinct CDR3 sequences listed, about 4% were seen once. The sample in question was whole blood, obtained in connection with sensitization to the hapten diphenylcyclopropenone (DPC). The source is a man aged 45-65 years with alopecia areata. Some clones in this sample may be carry-over from other donors' samples. CDR3s include the opening cysteine and the closing phenylalanine or tryptophan. Each record gives: clone size, J gene, D gene, V gene, CDR3 DNA, CDR3 protein. A D gene is named only where the DNA matches it firmly. Clone size is shown for a subset of rows, as once, few, many or a class of expanded clone.

clone_size: many
j_call: TRBJ2-1
d_call: TRBD1
v_call: TRBV6-2/TRBV6-3
cdr3_nt: TGTGCCAGCGTAAGGGACAGGGACTACAATGAGCAGTTCTTC
cdr3_aa: CASVRDRDYNEQFF

clone_size: many
j_call: TRBJ2-7
d_call: NA
v_call: TRBV6-6
cdr3_nt: TGTGCCAGCAGTTACTCCTCAGGGTTAAACTACGAGCAGTACTTC
cdr3_aa: CASSYSSGLNYEQYF

clone_size: many
j_call: TRBJ1-2
d_call: NA
v_call: TRBV6-5
cdr3_nt: TGTGCCAGCAGCCGGAGTAGGGCGGCTTGGGGCTACACCTTC
cdr3_aa: CASSRSRAAWGYTF

clone_size: many
j_call: TRBJ1-1
d_call: NA
v_call: TRBV12-3/TRBV12-4
cdr3_nt: TGTGCCAGCAGTTTAGTACCGCCGAACACTGAAGCTTTCTTT
cdr3_aa: CASSLVPPNTEAFF

clone_size: many
j_call: TRBJ1-5
d_call: TRBD1
v_call: TRBV20-1
cdr3_nt: TGCAGTGCTATTTCCGGGACAGTTAGCAATCAGCCCCAGCATTTT
cdr3_aa: CSAISGTVSNQPQHF

clone_size: few
j_call: TRBJ2-2
d_call: TRBD2
v_call: TRBV20-1
cdr3_nt: TGCAGTGCTAGAGCCGGGACTAGCGGGGAGCTGTTTTTT
cdr3_aa: CSARAGTSGELFF

clone_size: many
j_call: TRBJ1-3
d_call: NA
v_call: TRBV15
cdr3_nt: TGTGCCACCAGAGGGGCCAATCCTCGGTCTGGAAACACCATATATTTT
cdr3_aa: CATRGANPRSGNTIYF

clone_size: many
j_call: TRBJ2-1
d_call: TRBD2
v_call: TRBV7-2
cdr3_nt: TGTGCCAGCAGCTTTAGCGGGAATGAGCAGTTCTTC
cdr3_aa: CASSFSGNEQFF

clone_size: many
j_call: TRBJ1-1
d_call: NA
v_call: TRBV3-1
cdr3_nt: TGTGCCAGCCGGACTGCCACTGAAGCTTTCTTT
cdr3_aa: CASRTATEAFF

clone_size: many
j_call: TRBJ2-4
d_call: NA
v_call: TRBV29-1
cdr3_nt: TGCAGCGTTGAACTTCGGGCCAAAAACATTCAGTACTTC
cdr3_aa: CSVELRAKNIQYF

clone_size: many
j_call: TRBJ1-1
d_call: TRBD1
v_call: TRBV27
cdr3_nt: TGTGCCAGCAGTCCCCAGGACAGGGTCACTGAAGCTTTCTTT
cdr3_aa: CASSPQDRVTEAFF

clone_size: NA
j_call: TRBJ2-1
d_call: NA
v_call: TRBV7-6
cdr3_nt: TGTGCCAGCAGCCCCCAATCCGACAGCTCCTACGAGCAGTTCTTC
cdr3_aa: CASSPQSDSSYEQFF

clone_size: few
j_call: TRBJ2-2
d_call: TRBD1
v_call: TRBV12-3/TRBV12-4
cdr3_nt: TGTGCCAGCAGCTCAGGGACAGGGCCCACCGGGGAGCTGTTTTTT
cdr3_aa: CASSSGTGPTGELFF

clone_size: many
j_call: TRBJ2-7
d_call: NA
v_call: TRBV27
cdr3_nt: TGTGCCAGCAGCAAAAATCTAAGCCCCCCATACGAGCAGTACTTC
cdr3_aa: CASSKNLSPPYEQYF

clone_size: few
j_call: TRBJ2-1
d_call: NA
v_call: TRBV2
cdr3_nt: TGTGCCAGCAGAAAGGACGGGAACAATGAGCAGTTCTTC
cdr3_aa: CASRKDGNNEQFF

clone_size: many
j_call: TRBJ2-4
d_call: TRBD2
v_call: TRBV7-2
cdr3_nt: TGTGCCAGCAGCCTAAGACTAGCGGGGAAGGGGGACATTCAGTACTTC
cdr3_aa: CASSLRLAGKGDIQYF

clone_size: NA
j_call: TRBJ2-3
d_call: TRBD2
v_call: TRBV28
cdr3_nt: TGTGCCAGCAGTTTATCCGGGGAGGGCCGTGCAGATACGCAGTATTTT
cdr3_aa: CASSLSGEGRADTQYF

clone_size: many
j_call: TRBJ2-5
d_call: TRBD1
v_call: TRBV29-1
cdr3_nt: TGCAGCGTTGGGACAGGGGGGCAAGAGACCCAGTACTTC
cdr3_aa: CSVGTGGQETQYF

clone_size: NA
j_call: TRBJ1-2
d_call: NA
v_call: TRBV12-3/TRBV12-4
cdr3_nt: TGTGCCAGCAGTTTGGTAGGGGGGAACTATGGCTACACCTTC
cdr3_aa: CASSLVGGNYGYTF

clone_size: many
j_call: TRBJ2-7
d_call: NA
v_call: TRBV27
cdr3_nt: TGTGCCAGCAGATTCCAGGGTTTGGGCGAGCAGTACTTC
cdr3_aa: CASRFQGLGEQYF

clone_size: many
j_call: TRBJ2-7
d_call: NA
v_call: TRBV28
cdr3_nt: TGTGCCAGCAGACCCCGACAGACTTTCTACGAGCAGTACTTC
cdr3_aa: CASRPRQTFYEQYF

clone_size: many
j_call: TRBJ1-5
d_call: NA
v_call: TRBV7-2
cdr3_nt: TGTGCCAGCAGCTTAGAGGGCCCTAACAACAATCAGCCCCAGCATTTT
cdr3_aa: CASSLEGPNNNQPQHF

clone_size: many
j_call: TRBJ1-4
d_call: NA
v_call: TRBV18
cdr3_nt: TGTGCCAGCTCAACAGGATTTAATGAAAAACTGTTTTTT
cdr3_aa: CASSTGFNEKLFF

clone_size: many
j_call: TRBJ1-1
d_call: NA
v_call: TRBV28
cdr3_nt: TGTGCCAGCAGTTTGGTGAGAATTTGGGGTGAAGCTTTCTTT
cdr3_aa: CASSLVRIWGEAFF

clone_size: many
j_call: TRBJ2-4
d_call: NA
v_call: TRBV29-1
cdr3_nt: TGCAGCGTTACTAGCACGACATCCGACAAAAACATTCAGTACTTC
cdr3_aa: CSVTSTTSDKNIQYF

clone_size: many
j_call: TRBJ2-1
d_call: TRBD1
v_call: TRBV11-2
cdr3_nt: TGTGCCAGCAGCTTAGTTTTGACAGGGGGAAACAATGAGCAGTTCTTC
cdr3_aa: CASSLVLTGGNNEQFF

clone_size: many
j_call: TRBJ2-7
d_call: NA
v_call: TRBV10-3
cdr3_nt: TGTGCCATCAGTTTAGGGGACGAGCAGTACTTC
cdr3_aa: CAISLGDEQYF

clone_size: many
j_call: TRBJ2-1
d_call: NA
v_call: TRBV20-1
cdr3_nt: TGCAGTGCTAGGGGCGGAAACCACAATGAGCAGTTCTTC
cdr3_aa: CSARGGNHNEQFF

clone_size: many
j_call: TRBJ2-3
d_call: TRBD2
v_call: TRBV28
cdr3_nt: TGTGCCCTGGGGCCGGGAGGCTGGGCTAGCACAGATACGCAGTATTTT
cdr3_aa: CALGPGGWASTDTQYF

clone_size: many
j_call: TRBJ2-2
d_call: TRBD2
v_call: TRBV3-1
cdr3_nt: TGTGCCAGCAGCCCTTTTTGGGGAGCGGGAGATGGGAACACCGGGGAGCTGTTTTTT
cdr3_aa: CASSPFWGAGDGNTGELFF

clone_size: many
j_call: TRBJ1-2
d_call: NA
v_call: TRBV29-1
cdr3_nt: TGCAGCGTTGGGTCCCCCAATCTTAACTATGGCTACACCTTC
cdr3_aa: CSVGSPNLNYGYTF

clone_size: many
j_call: TRBJ2-6
d_call: NA
v_call: TRBV20-1
cdr3_nt: TGCAGTGCTAGACGCGGGTCGGGAGTCCCCGGGTCCCTCTCTGGGGCCAACGTCCTGACTTTC
cdr3_aa: CSARRGSGVPGSLSGANVLTF